One and the same sample provided the 20 T cell receptor beta chains below, sequenced in a study of T cells of healthy individuals. MiXCR was run by TCRdb on the 5' RACE reads, yielding one entry per CDR3 protein. This table has about 96,000 distinct CDR3 sequences, 15% to 20% appearing once. Every receptor here comes from a human donor in good health.

This clonotype was seen repeatedly, ten times or more. J is TRBJ2-6 and V is TRBV6-2 or TRBV6-3; D unresolved. V was shortened by 7 bases and J by 0 bases, with 13 bases between the two germline ends. Germline CDR1 reads MNHEY; CDR2 reads SVGEGT. CDR3 length: 16 amino acids. DNA for the CDR3: TGTGCCAGCATTGGTCGCCGCTTCTCTGGGGCCAACGTCCTGACTTTC. It codes for CASIGRRFSGANVLTF.

The genes are TRBV12-3 or TRBV12-4 and TRBJ2-1; either TRBD1 or TRBD2 may fit D (6 bases each). With 7 bases removed from V and 2 bases from J, the gap between germline ends came to 21 bases. The CDR3 consists of 17 residues. CDR3 DNA sequence: TGTGCCAGCACCCGTGGGGCTGTGGGGGGCCCCTACAATGAGCAGTTCTTC. Translation: CASTRGAVGGPYNEQFF.

This clonotype was detected a few times. The chain carries TRBV7-2 and TRBJ2-7, with a weak D call TRBD2 (6 bases). Germline CDR1 and CDR2: SGHTA and FQGNSA. The germline V and J ends were trimmed by 1 base and 0 bases, with 10 bases remaining between them. The CDR3 has 15 amino acids. This CDR3 reads CASSLGGVYSYEQYF. For the CDR3, the DNA is TGTGCCAGCAGCTTAGGGGGGGTATACTCCTACGAGCAGTACTTC. Based on the CDR3 plus reference TRBV7-2 and TRBJ2-7, the full variable domain is GAGVSQSPSNKVTEKGKDVELRCDPISGHTALYWYRQSLGQGLEFLIYFQGNSAPDKSGLPSDRFSAERTGGSVSTLTIQRTQQEDSAVYLCASSLGGVYSYEQYFGPGTRLTVT.

In its sample, this clonotype was seen a few times. The chain combines TRBV6-2 or TRBV6-3 with TRBJ1-1; possible D gene TRBD1, 5 bases. Germline V gene sequence: CDR1 MNHEY, CDR2 SVGEGT. This CDR3 spans 16 amino acids. Trimming took 6 bases from V and 1 from J, leaving 18 bases between them. CDR3 sequence reads: CASSLWSWGTNTEAFF. The DNA of the CDR3 is TGTGCCAGCAGCCTGTGGTCGTGGGGCACGAACACTGAAGCTTTCTTT.

This clonotype was counted between two and nine times. V and J are TRBV12-3 or TRBV12-4 and TRBJ2-5; D possibly corresponds to TRBD1 (6 bases). The CDR3 spans 12 residues. Trimming left V 5 bases short and J 5 bases short, with 9 bases between. CDR3 sequence reads: CASSERGETQYF. The CDR3 bases are TGTGCCAGCAGTGAAAGGGGGGAGACCCAGTACTTC.

This clonotype was picked up a small number of times. V gene TRBV4-1 combines with J gene TRBJ1-1; D is unclear. The CDR3 totals 16 residues. In germline, CDR1 is MGHRA, CDR2 YSYEKL. V lost 4 bases, J lost 6 bases, and 21 bases lay in between. In nucleotides, the CDR3 is TGCGCCAGCAGCCTACGACACGCAAGGGTCGGGCCTGAAGCTTTCTTT. Its protein is CASSLRHARVGPEAFF.

This clonotype showed up just a few times. The chain has TRBV7-9 and TRBJ1-3, with D perhaps matching TRBD1 (5 bases). V lost 5 bases and J 0 bases, leaving 14 bases between the germline ends. Germline V gene sequence: CDR1 SEHNR, CDR2 FQNEAQ (reference sequence). CDR3 length: 16 amino acids. The CDR3 DNA follows: TGTGCCAGCAGCGAGGCGCAGGGCTACTCTGGAAACACCATATATTTT. It translates to CASSEAQGYSGNTIYF.

The chain uses TRBV7-3 and TRBJ2-1, with 8 bases aligning to TRBD1. The CDR3 extends over 16 amino acids. Losses at the gene ends were 5 bases for V and 0 bases for J; bases not matched to a gene: 6. Germline V CDR1 and CDR2: SGHTA, FQGTGA. CDR3 bases: TGTGCCAGCAGCCCCGACAGGGGTTACTCCTACAATGAGCAGTTCTTC. It specifies CASSPDRGYSYNEQFF.

At least ten counts were recorded for this clonotype. The genes are TRBV5-5 and TRBJ2-4; 7 bases agree with TRBD2. The germline gives CDR1 SGHKS, CDR2 YYEKEE (reference sequence). CDR3 length: 17 amino acids. Germline trimming cut 3 bases from V and 3 bases from J; bases unmatched to any gene: 12. The CDR3 loop reads CASSSMTRGGVKNIQYF. CDR3 sequence (DNA): TGTGCCAGCAGCTCCATGACTAGGGGAGGGGTCAAAAACATTCAGTACTTC.

There are many counts of this clonotype. The chain links TRBV6-4 to TRBJ1-6, with TRBD1 matching 9 bases. This CDR3 region has 14 residues. The V segment lost 8 bases and the J segment 10 bases; nucleotides outside the gene matches: 9. CDR1 MRHNA and CDR2 SNTAGT come from the germline V gene. The CDR3 nucleotides read TGTGCCAGCGCTCCGGGACAGGGAGTATCACCCCTCCACTTT. It encodes CASAPGQGVSPLHF.

Only a few counts were recorded for this clonotype. The chain couples TRBV20-1 to TRBJ2-5; D remains ambiguous. Germline V gives CDR1 DFQATT, CDR2 SNEGSKA (reference sequence). The CDR3 extends over 12 amino acids. V lost 3 bases to trimming and J lost 5 bases, with 10 bases between them. The CDR3, as DNA: TGCAGTGCTAGGGTTCAGAGGGAGACCCAGTACTTC. Protein: CSARVQRETQYF.

At least ten counts were recorded for this clonotype. V is TRBV7-9 and J is TRBJ2-5; 12 bases are a match to TRBD1. The CDR3 is 18 amino acids. V was pared by 6 bases and J by 3 bases, with 14 bases of the junction left unmatched. Germline V gives CDR1 SEHNR, CDR2 FQNEAQ (reference sequence). In DNA, the CDR3 is TGTGCCAGCAGTTCCGGGACAGGGGGCGATTGGGCCAAAGAGACCCAGTACTTC. Its protein product is CASSSGTGGDWAKETQYF.

This clonotype occurred many times. This chain's CDR3 is CSTPGRSFEAFF. The CDR3 bases are TGCAGTACTCCGGGCCGATCCTTTGAAGCTTTCTTT. The chain uses TRBV20-1 and TRBJ1-1; unclear D gene. V lost 8 bases and J 7 bases, leaving 17 bases between the germline ends. The CDR3 extends over 12 amino acids. Germline V gene lookup returns CDR1 DFQATT and CDR2 SNEGSKA (reference sequence).

This clonotype was detected a few times. CDR3 region: CASSQGRGGPVGTDTQYF. The CDR3 DNA is TGTGCCAGCAGCCAAGGGCGGGGGGGCCCGGTCGGCACAGATACGCAGTATTTT. This chain links TRBV3-1 with TRBJ2-3; 9 positions match TRBD2. From germline, CDR1 is LGHDT and CDR2 YNNKEL (reference sequence). Trimming took 1 base from V and 1 from J; bases not matched to a gene: 9. This CDR3 contains 18 residues.

This clonotype occurred a few times. CDR3 nucleotides: TGTGCCACCAGTGACAGGACAGACTATGGCTACACCTTC. Its translation is CATSDRTDYGYTF. V and J are TRBV24-1 and TRBJ1-2; tentative D call: TRBD1 (6 bases). The CDR3 spans 13 residues. CDR1 is KGHDR, CDR2 SFDVKD, per germline. V was shortened by 4 bases and J by 3 bases, with 8 bases between the two germline ends.

This clonotype was counted many times. The chain employs TRBV6-6 and TRBJ1-2; TRBD1 matches 8 bases. Germline V CDR1 and CDR2: MNHNY, SVGAGI (reference sequence). The CDR3 sequence is 14 residues long. V trimming: 5 bases; J trimming: 3 bases; junction bases outside the gene matches: 5. The CDR3 nucleotides are TGTGCCAGCAGTGAACCAGGGGGCGACTATGGCTACACCTTC. Translation: CASSEPGGDYGYTF.

This clonotype was observed a handful of times. The chain couples TRBV5-1 to TRBJ1-1, with D possibly being TRBD1 (6 bases). V was trimmed by 0 bases and J by 3 bases, leaving 6 bases between them. This CDR3 is 13 amino acids long. CDR1 and CDR2 from the germline V gene are SGHRS and YFSETQ. The CDR3 protein is CASSLAGDTEAFF. Written as DNA, the CDR3 is TGCGCCAGCAGCTTGGCAGGGGACACTGAAGCTTTCTTT.

This clonotype appeared many times. The chain uses TRBV29-1 and TRBJ2-3; 8 bases align to TRBD1. The CDR3 sequence is 12 residues long. The V segment lost 5 bases and the J segment 5 bases; nucleotides outside the gene matches: 3. In germline, CDR1 is SQVTM, CDR2 ANQGSEA. The CDR3 reads CSVFTGGDTQYF. Here the CDR3 DNA reads TGCAGCGTTTTTACAGGGGGAGATACGCAGTATTTT.

This chain connects TRBV9 to TRBJ1-1; a weak D match, TRBD1 (5 bases). There are 12 residues in the CDR3. The germline V gene has CDR1 SGDLS and CDR2 YYNGEE. V lost 7 bases and J 4 bases, leaving 11 bases between the germline ends. The DNA for the CDR3 is TGTGCCAGCGGAGGGGTCGGCACTGAAGCTTTCTTT. Residues: CASGGVGTEAFF.

The sample holds a few counts of this clonotype. This chain links TRBV5-1 with TRBJ2-3; D is unclear. Trimming took 0 bases from V and 2 from J, leaving 4 bases between them. The CDR3 contains 13 residues. Germline CDR1 and CDR2: SGHRS and YFSETQ. CDR3 region: CASSLDNTDTQYF. CDR3 nucleotides: TGCGCCAGCAGCTTGGACAACACAGATACGCAGTATTTT.